This T cell receptor beta chain derives from a study of radiotherapy plus CTLA-4 blockade in lung cancer. Study as a whole: Objective responses were seen in around 19% of patients, disease control in more than 30%.

This clone has a handful of counts. The study treated chemo-refractory metastatic non-small-cell lung cancer patients with focal radiation plus ipilimumab CTLA-4 blockade. The CDR3 has 15 amino acids. Germline values: CDR1 PRHDT, CDR2 FYEKMQ (reference sequence). V shed 4 bases, J shed 5 bases, and the junction held 6 bases outside the gene matches. Sequenced by immunoSEQ multiplex PCR; TCRdb stores in-frame clones only, minus some. The table includes around 71,000 clones, approximately 76% detected once. The chain is built from TRBV13 and TRBJ1-4; TRBD1 matches at 8 bases. This specimen was peripheral blood, taken from a patient treated with radiotherapy plus ipilimumab. The receptor was isolated from a human donor with non-small cell lung cancer whose response to radiotherapy plus ipilimumab could not be evaluated. Some clones in this sample may be carry-over from other donors' samples. This CDR3 is CASSSYRTGNEKLFF. The CDR3 DNA sequence: TGTGCCAGCAGCTCCTACCGGACAGGGAATGAAAAACTGTTTTTT.